The following is a T cell receptor beta chain sequence with its context. The antigen remains unidentified. RNA transcripts served as the template for amplifying TCR beta CDR3 regions. With the HTBI primer set, the TCR CDR3 went through a first round of RT-PCR. MiXCR, run by TCRdb on the multiplex PCR reads, gives a single entry per CDR3 protein. The table includes about 400,000 distinct CDR3 sequences, more than 12% detected once. The CDR3 runs 15 residues. CDR1 is DFQATT and CDR2 is SNEGSKA in the germline V gene (reference sequence). The J segment lost 6 bases and the V segment lost 7 bases, leaving 17 bases of the junction unmatched. This sample stems from a study of T cells in Graves' hyperthyroidism and ophthalmopathy. Study observations and caveats: Model output signaled ophthalmopathy a median 6.5 months ahead of onset.

The sample consisted of blood. V gene TRBV20-1 combines with J gene TRBJ2-7, with 8 positions matching TRBD2. This TCR came from a man aged 45-65 years with Graves' ophthalmopathy. The DNA of the CDR3 is TGCAGTGTCCGGCGTGCGGGAGGCGGCGTCGGCGAGCAGTACTTC. This codes for CSVRRAGGGVGEQYF.